The 15 T cell receptor beta chains reported below all come from one sample, sequenced in a study of cytomegalovirus exposure and HLA in healthy donors (dated by TCRdb to the late 2010s). Libraries came from the immunoSEQ multiplex PCR assay. The multiplex PCR relied on a mix of 60 forward primers for TCR Vbeta segments and 13 reverse primers for TCR Jbeta segments. TCRdb re-hosts the immuneACCESS table, in-frame sequences only. Its copies lack some clones; in the studies checked, an unresolved V gene accounts for under half of them, and the cause for the rest is not known. The sample table contains 180,000 or so clones; only one count was recorded for over 65% of them. In total, the top ten clones hold around 1.5% of the sample. The sample consisted of PBMCs. These receptors were collected from a man aged 18 to 30 in good health and CMV-seronegative.

The chain joins TRBV5-1 to TRBJ2-1; 12 bases match TRBD2. CDR1 is SGHRS and CDR2 is YFSETQ in the germline V gene. Trimming took 4 bases from V and 3 from J; bases not matched to a gene: 8. The CDR3 has 17 residues. CDR3 region: CASSPGASGGVYNEQFF. The CDR3 DNA is TGCGCCAGCAGCCCTGGGGCTAGCGGGGGGGTCTACAATGAGCAGTTCTTC. Full variable domain (outside the CDR3, taken from reference TRBV5-1 and TRBJ2-1): KAGVTQTPRYLIKTRGQQVTLSCSPISGHRSVSWYQQTPGQGLQFLFEYFSETQRNKGNFPGRFSGRQFSNSRSEMNVSTLELGDSALYLCASSPGASGGVYNEQFFGPGTRLTVL.

This chain uses TRBV28 with TRBJ1-6, with 8 bases matching TRBD1. J gave up 10 bases and V 1 base, and 9 bases lay outside the gene matches. Germline V lookup: CDR1 MDHEN, CDR2 SYDVKM. The CDR3 sequence is 16 residues long. The CDR3 spells CASSLLGRGRESPLHF. DNA of the CDR3: TGTGCCAGCAGTTTATTGGGCAGGGGGCGTGAATCACCCCTCCACTTT.

The genes are TRBV20-1 and TRBJ1-1; D call uncertain. V gave up 8 bases and J gave up 4 bases, with 11 bases separating them. There are 11 residues in the CDR3. The germline V gene has CDR1 DFQATT and CDR2 SNEGSKA (reference sequence). The CDR3 DNA follows: TGCAGTCCTGTTTGGAGCACTGAAGCTTTCTTT. Its translation is CSPVWSTEAFF.

The CDR3 DNA follows: TGTGCCAGTAGTATAGACTTCCCCCAAGCCGGGACAGGGGAGACCCAGTACTTC. Protein product: CASSIDFPQAGTGETQYF. The V gene is TRBV19, the J gene TRBJ2-5; 9 bases agree with TRBD1. This CDR3 has 18 residues. V lost 0 bases and J lost 5; bases outside the gene matches: 13. CDR1 is LNHDA, CDR2 SQIVND, per germline (reference sequence).

The rearrangement uses TRBV29-1 and TRBJ1-2, with D hard to call. The ends were cut back, 5 bases at V and 8 bases at J, with 18 bases in the middle. The CDR3 spans 13 residues. The germline gives CDR1 SQVTM, CDR2 ANQGSEA. The CDR3 spells CSVYQKSLGGYTF. DNA of the CDR3: TGCAGCGTTTACCAGAAAAGCCTCGGGGGCTACACCTTC.

The rearrangement links TRBV27 to TRBJ1-1, with 8 bases lining up with TRBD1. The CDR3 has 13 residues. Trimming cost V 9 bases and J 6 bases; bases outside gene matches: 9. In germline, CDR1 is MNHEY, CDR2 SMNVEV (reference sequence). The CDR3 DNA follows: TGTGCCAGTGGGTACGACAGGGGCGCTGAAGCTTTCTTT. It yields the protein CASGYDRGAEAFF.

The chain is built from TRBV2 and TRBJ2-7; possible D gene TRBD2, 6 bases. V lost 7 bases, J lost 4 bases, and 14 bases lay in between. This CDR3 comprises 13 residues. Germline assignment: CDR1 SNHLY and CDR2 FYNNEI. As DNA, the CDR3 is TGTGCCAGCATGCAAACTAGCATGTACGAGCAGTACTTC. Protein sequence: CASMQTSMYEQYF. The variable domain in full, completed from reference TRBV2 and TRBJ2-7, reads EPEVTQTPSHQVTQMGQEVILRCVPISNHLYFYWYRQILGQKVEFLVSFYNNEISEKSEIFDDQFSVERPDGSNFTLKIRSTKLEDSAMYFCASMQTSMYEQYFGPGTRLTVT.

The rearrangement links TRBV5-5 to TRBJ1-2; D uncertain. Trimming shortened V by 5 bases and J by 7 bases, and 21 bases separated the two germline ends. Germline V gene lookup returns CDR1 SGHKS and CDR2 YYEKEE (reference sequence). The CDR3 totals 15 residues. CDR3 nucleotide sequence: TGTGCCAGCAGACTTAGGACGGGAAACTATGGTGGCTACACCTTC. Encoded protein: CASRLRTGNYGGYTF. Full variable domain (outside the CDR3, taken from reference TRBV5-5 and TRBJ1-2): DAGVTQSPTHLIKTRGQQVTLRCSPISGHKSVSWYQQVLGQGPQFIFQYYEKEERGRGNFPDRFSARQFPNYSSELNVNALLLGDSALYLCASRLRTGNYGGYTFGSGTRLTVV.

The V and J genes are TRBV4-1 and TRBJ2-5, with 12 bases lining up with TRBD2. This CDR3 spans 15 amino acids. V shed 4 bases, J shed 3 bases, and the junction held 3 bases outside the gene matches. CDR1 and CDR2 from the germline V gene are MGHRA and YSYEKL. CDR3 in amino acids: CASSLGLAGKETQYF. The CDR3 DNA reads as TGCGCCAGCAGCCTCGGACTAGCGGGAAAAGAGACCCAGTACTTC.

The chain employs TRBV19 and TRBJ2-3; D not resolved. CDR1 is LNHDA, CDR2 SQIVND, per germline (reference sequence). CDR3 length: 13 amino acids. Trimming left V 7 bases short and J 5 bases short, with 13 bases between. CDR3 nucleotide sequence: TGTGCCAGTAATGTCATTGGAGAAGATACGCAGTATTTT. This translates into CASNVIGEDTQYF.

In its sample, this clone was seen a few times. The V gene is TRBV29-1, the J gene TRBJ1-1, with TRBD1 matching 7 bases. Germline CDR1 and CDR2: SQVTM and ANQGSEA. V trimming: 5 bases; J trimming: 4 bases; junction bases outside the gene matches: 4. The CDR3 runs 12 residues. The CDR3 DNA reads TGCAGCGTTTCCGGGACAGCCACTGAAGCTTTCTTT. As protein: CSVSGTATEAFF. Combining the CDR3 with reference TRBV29-1 and TRBJ1-1 gives the whole variable domain SAVISQKPSRDICQRGTSLTIQCQVDSQVTMMFWYRQQPGQSLTLIATANQGSEATYESGFVIDKFPISRPNLTFSTLTVSNMSPEDSSIYLCSVSGTATEAFFGQGTRLTVV.

This clone came up once. The V call is TRBV15, the J call TRBJ1-2; unclear D gene. This CDR3 is built from 14 residues. Deletions cut 0 bases from V and 7 bases from J, with 12 bases between. CDR1 and CDR2 from the germline V gene are LNHNV and YYDKDF (reference sequence). The CDR3, as DNA: TGTGCCACCAGCAGAGATCCCAAAGCTGGTGGCTACACCTTC. Protein: CATSRDPKAGGYTF.

The chain uses TRBV10-1 and TRBJ2-2, with 11 bases aligning to TRBD2. The CDR3 has 16 amino acids. The junction had 3 bases not matched to a gene; V was cut back by 5 bases and J by 1 base. The germline V gene has CDR1 WNHNN and CDR2 SYGVQD (reference sequence). CDR3 region: CASSSGTSGNTGELFF. CDR3 nucleotides: TGCGCCAGCAGTTCCGGGACTAGCGGGAACACCGGGGAGCTGTTTTTT.

The CDR3 DNA reads TGTGCCAGCAGCTTAAAGGGCAGGGAATTCACTGAAGCTTTCTTT. The encoded protein is CASSLKGREFTEAFF. The rearrangement joins TRBV7-9 to TRBJ1-1, with a tentative D call TRBD1 (5 bases). CDR3 length: 15 residues. Germline V CDR1 and CDR2: SEHNR, FQNEAQ (reference sequence). Trimming shortened V by 2 bases and J by 4 bases, and 14 bases separated the two germline ends.

The V gene is TRBV5-1, the J gene TRBJ2-1; TRBD2 aligns across 12 bases. Germline CDR1 and CDR2: SGHRS and YFSETQ. V shed 4 bases, J shed 2 bases, and the junction held 7 bases outside the gene matches. This CDR3 has 17 amino acids. The CDR3 is CASSPGLAGSAYNEQFF. The CDR3 DNA sequence: TGCGCCAGCAGCCCCGGACTAGCGGGATCTGCCTACAATGAGCAGTTCTTC.